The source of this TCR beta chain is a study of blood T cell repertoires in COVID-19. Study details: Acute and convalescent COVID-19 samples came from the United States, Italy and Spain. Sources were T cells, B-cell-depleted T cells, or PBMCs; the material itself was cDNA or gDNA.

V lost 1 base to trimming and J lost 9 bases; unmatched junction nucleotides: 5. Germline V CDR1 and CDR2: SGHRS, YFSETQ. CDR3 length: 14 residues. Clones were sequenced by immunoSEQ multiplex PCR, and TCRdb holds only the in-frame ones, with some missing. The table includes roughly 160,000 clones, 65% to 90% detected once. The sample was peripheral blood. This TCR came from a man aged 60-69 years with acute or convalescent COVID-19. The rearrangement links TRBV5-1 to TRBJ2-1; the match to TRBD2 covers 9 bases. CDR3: CASSLRREGVEQFF. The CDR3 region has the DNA TGCGCCAGCAGCTTGAGGCGGGAGGGCGTTGAGCAGTTCTTC.